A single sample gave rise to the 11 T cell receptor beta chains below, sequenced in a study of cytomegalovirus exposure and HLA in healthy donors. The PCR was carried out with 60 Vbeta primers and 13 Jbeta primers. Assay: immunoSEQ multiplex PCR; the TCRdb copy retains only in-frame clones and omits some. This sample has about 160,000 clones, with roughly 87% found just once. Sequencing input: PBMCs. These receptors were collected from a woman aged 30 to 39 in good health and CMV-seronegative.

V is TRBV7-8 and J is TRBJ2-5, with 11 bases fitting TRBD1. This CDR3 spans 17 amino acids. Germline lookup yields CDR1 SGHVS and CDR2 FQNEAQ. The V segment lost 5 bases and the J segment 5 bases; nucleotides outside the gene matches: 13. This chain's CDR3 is CASSRGLGQGGRETQYF. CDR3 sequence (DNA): TGTGCCAGCAGCCGAGGCTTGGGACAGGGGGGCAGGGAGACCCAGTACTTC.

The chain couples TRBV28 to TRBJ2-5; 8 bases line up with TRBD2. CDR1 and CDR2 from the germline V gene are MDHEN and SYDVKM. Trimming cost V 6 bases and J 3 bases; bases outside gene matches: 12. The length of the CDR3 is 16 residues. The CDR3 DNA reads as TGTGCCAGCAGCACCCCGTTACTAGCGGTGAAAGAGACCCAGTACTTC. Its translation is CASSTPLLAVKETQYF.

The CDR3 nucleotides read TGTGCCTGGAAACTATTAGTCACTAGCGGGAGTTGCAATGAGCAGTTCTTC. Amino acids: CAWKLLVTSGSCNEQFF. The rearrangement uses TRBV30 and TRBJ2-1; 11 bases align to TRBD2. The V and J ends lost 4 bases and 6 bases, in that order; junction bases with no gene match: 14. This CDR3 contains 17 residues. From germline, CDR1 is GTSNPN and CDR2 SVGIG (reference sequence).

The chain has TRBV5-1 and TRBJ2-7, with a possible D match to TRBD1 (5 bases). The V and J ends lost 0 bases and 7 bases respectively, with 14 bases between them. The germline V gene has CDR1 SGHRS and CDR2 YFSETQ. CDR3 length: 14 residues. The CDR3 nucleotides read TGCGCCAGCAGCTTGGACCCCGTGGGGCTGGAGCAGTACTTC. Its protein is CASSLDPVGLEQYF.

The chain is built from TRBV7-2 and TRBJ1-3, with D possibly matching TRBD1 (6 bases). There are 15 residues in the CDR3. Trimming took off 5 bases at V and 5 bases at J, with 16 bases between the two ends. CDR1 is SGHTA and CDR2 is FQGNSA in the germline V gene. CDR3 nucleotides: TGTGCCAGCAGCGGCGAGGGGGAGAGGCGAAACACCATATATTTT. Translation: CASSGEGERRNTIYF.

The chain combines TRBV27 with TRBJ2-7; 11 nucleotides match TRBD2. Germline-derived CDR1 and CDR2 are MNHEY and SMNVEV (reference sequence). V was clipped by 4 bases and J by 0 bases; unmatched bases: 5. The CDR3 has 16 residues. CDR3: CASSSPGTSGSYEQYF. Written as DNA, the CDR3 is TGTGCCAGCAGTTCCCCCGGGACTAGCGGCTCCTACGAGCAGTACTTC.

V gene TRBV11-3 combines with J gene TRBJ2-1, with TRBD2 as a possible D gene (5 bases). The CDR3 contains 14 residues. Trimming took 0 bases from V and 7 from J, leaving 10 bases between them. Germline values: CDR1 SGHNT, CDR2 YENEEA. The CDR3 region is CASSLDSPGNEQFF. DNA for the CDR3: TGTGCCAGCAGCTTAGATTCGCCGGGGAATGAGCAGTTCTTC.

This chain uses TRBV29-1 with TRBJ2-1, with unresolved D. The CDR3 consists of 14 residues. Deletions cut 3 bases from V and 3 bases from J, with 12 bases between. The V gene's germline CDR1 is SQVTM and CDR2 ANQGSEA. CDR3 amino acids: CSVEGGQIYNEQFF. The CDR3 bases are TGCAGCGTTGAGGGTGGGCAAATCTACAATGAGCAGTTCTTC.

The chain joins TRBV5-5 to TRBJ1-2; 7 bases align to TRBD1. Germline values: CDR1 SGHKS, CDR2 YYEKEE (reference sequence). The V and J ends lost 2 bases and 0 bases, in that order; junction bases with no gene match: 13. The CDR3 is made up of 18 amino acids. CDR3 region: CASSLRDRVHPSNYGYTF. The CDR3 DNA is TGTGCCAGCAGCTTAAGGGACAGAGTCCACCCTTCTAACTATGGCTACACCTTC. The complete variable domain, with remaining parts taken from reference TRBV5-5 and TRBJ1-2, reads DAGVTQSPTHLIKTRGQQVTLRCSPISGHKSVSWYQQVLGQGPQFIFQYYEKEERGRGNFPDRFSARQFPNYSSELNVNALLLGDSALYLCASSLRDRVHPSNYGYTFGSGTRLTVV.

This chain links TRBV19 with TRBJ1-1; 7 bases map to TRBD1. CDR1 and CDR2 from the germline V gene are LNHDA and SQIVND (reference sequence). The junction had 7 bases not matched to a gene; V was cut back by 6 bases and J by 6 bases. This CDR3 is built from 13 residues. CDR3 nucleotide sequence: TGTGCCAGTAGCCGCGGACAGGTTGCTGAAGCTTTCTTT. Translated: CASSRGQVAEAFF.

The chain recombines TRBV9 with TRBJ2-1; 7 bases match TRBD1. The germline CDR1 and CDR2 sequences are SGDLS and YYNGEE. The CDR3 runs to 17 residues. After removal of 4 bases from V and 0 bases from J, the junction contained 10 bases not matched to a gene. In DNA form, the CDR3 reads TGTGCCAGCAGCCCGAGAGTGGGACAGAACTCCTACAATGAGCAGTTCTTC. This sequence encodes CASSPRVGQNSYNEQFF.